Listed here are 13 T cell receptor beta chains from one sample, sequenced in a study of T cell responses to AZD1222 COVID-19 vaccine. Profiling relied on immunoSEQ multiplex PCR, and the TCRdb table lists in-frame clones only, not all of them. This table holds some 120,000 clones, roughly 89% found once. Sequencing used peripheral blood, obtained on day 0 of MenACWY control vaccination. The receptors shown here come from an adult in good health.

The chain uses TRBV19 and TRBJ2-7; D is unclear. CDR1 and CDR2 from the germline V gene are LNHDA and SQIVND (reference sequence). The germline V and J ends were trimmed by 5 bases and 0 bases, with 14 bases remaining between them. This CDR3 contains 15 residues. The CDR3 loop is CASSSPTALSYEQYF. DNA of the CDR3: TGTGCCAGTAGTTCACCGACCGCTCTCTCCTACGAGCAGTACTTC.

The chain couples TRBV12-3 or TRBV12-4 to TRBJ1-3; D unclear. The CDR3 is made up of 13 amino acids. V was clipped by 6 bases and J by 2 bases, with 8 bases between them. CDR3 residues: CASSLGAGNTIYF. In DNA, the CDR3 is TGTGCCAGCAGCCTCGGGGCTGGAAACACCATATATTTT.

This sequence joins TRBV6-6 and TRBJ1-1; D is undetermined. Germline loops: CDR1 MNHNY, CDR2 SVGAGI (reference sequence). The germline V and J ends were trimmed by 7 bases and 0 bases, with 18 bases remaining between them. The CDR3 is 16 amino acids. The CDR3 reads CASTSREARMNTEAFF. As DNA, the CDR3 is TGTGCCAGCACCTCTCGGGAGGCACGAATGAACACTGAAGCTTTCTTT.

The V gene is TRBV6-5, the J gene TRBJ1-5; a weak D match, TRBD1 (5 bases). CDR1 is MNHEY, CDR2 SVGAGI, per germline. There are 13 residues in the CDR3. V lost 6 bases and J 3 bases, leaving 9 bases between the germline ends. CDR3 nucleotide sequence: TGTGCCAGCAGACGGGACGCCAATCAGCCCCAGCATTTT. Its protein is CASRRDANQPQHF.

The table lists this clone with a few counts. The rearrangement uses TRBV27 and TRBJ2-7, with TRBD2 matching 8 bases. The germline V gene has CDR1 MNHEY and CDR2 SMNVEV (reference sequence). V gave up 2 bases and J gave up 0 bases; unmatched junction bases: 3. This CDR3 comprises 15 residues. Here the CDR3 DNA reads TGTGCCAGCAGTTTAAAGGCGGGAGGCTCCTACGAGCAGTACTTC. Residues: CASSLKAGGSYEQYF.

The chain employs TRBV10-3 and TRBJ2-1; 10 positions match TRBD2. The CDR3 sequence is 14 residues long. The germline V gene has CDR1 ENHRY and CDR2 SYGVKD. Trimming removed 5 bases from V and 2 bases from J; junction bases left unmatched: 0. CDR3 in amino acids: CAISSGRAYNEQFF. The CDR3 region has the DNA TGTGCCATCAGTAGCGGGAGGGCCTACAATGAGCAGTTCTTC.

J is TRBJ2-1 and V is TRBV5-1; perhaps TRBD1 as D (6 bases). V dropped 4 bases and J dropped 6 bases, with 14 bases sitting between them. Per the germline V gene, CDR1 is SGHRS and CDR2 is YFSETQ. This CDR3 spans 14 amino acids. The CDR3 sequence is CASSPDTGSNEQFF. In DNA form, the CDR3 reads TGCGCCAGCAGCCCCGACACAGGGAGCAATGAGCAGTTCTTC.

The chain couples TRBV5-6 to TRBJ2-7; D is possibly TRBD1 or TRBD2 (5 bases each). Germline loops: CDR1 SGHDT, CDR2 YYEEEE. The V end lost 0 bases, the J end lost 4 bases, and 8 bases lay between the germline ends. This CDR3 has 13 amino acids. CDR3 region: CASSLGDGYEQYF. The CDR3 DNA reads as TGTGCCAGCAGCTTGGGGGACGGTTACGAGCAGTACTTC.

V is TRBV5-4 and J is TRBJ2-3, with 11 bases matching TRBD2. CDR3 size: 17 residues. J lost 3 bases, V lost 4 bases, and 10 bases had no gene match. Germline CDR1 and CDR2: SGHNT and YYREEE (reference sequence). CDR3 in DNA: TGTGCCAGCAGCCTGAGACTAGCGGGATTTCTTACAGATACGCAGTATTTT. It yields the protein CASSLRLAGFLTDTQYF.

The V call is TRBV10-2, the J call TRBJ2-3; no reliable D call. The CDR3 contains 14 residues. With 6 bases removed from V and 3 bases from J, the gap between germline ends came to 13 bases. Germline loops: CDR1 WSHSY, CDR2 SAAADI. The chain's CDR3 is CASSMKNTTDTQYF. For the CDR3, the DNA is TGCGCCAGCAGCATGAAGAACACAACAGATACGCAGTATTTT.

This chain links TRBV30 with TRBJ2-7; TRBD1 matches 10 bases. The V gene end was trimmed by 8 bases and the J gene end by 4 bases; junction bases not matched to a gene: 8. The CDR3 consists of 13 residues. CDR1 and CDR2 (germline): GTSNPN, SVGIG (reference sequence). CDR3 DNA: TGTGCCGCTCCGGGACAGGGGTTGTACGAGCAGTACTTC. This sequence encodes CAAPGQGLYEQYF.

CDR3: CASSPPTGGTGEQYF. In DNA, the CDR3 is TGTGCCAGCTCACCACCTACGGGAGGGACCGGGGAGCAGTACTTC. The chain combines TRBV18 with TRBJ2-7; 8 bases are a match to TRBD2. Germline lookup yields CDR1 KGHSH and CDR2 LQKENI. There are 15 residues in the CDR3. Trimming at V came to 0 bases and at J to 7 bases, leaving 8 bases not matched to a gene.

This chain uses TRBV7-8 with TRBJ1-1, with D unresolved. CDR3 length equals 13 residues. V was cut by 8 bases and J by 0 bases, with 10 bases left in between. Germline CDR1 SGHVS, CDR2 FQNEAQ. CDR3 sequence: CASSDGMNTEAFF. The DNA for the CDR3 is TGTGCCAGCTCGGACGGAATGAACACTGAAGCTTTCTTT.